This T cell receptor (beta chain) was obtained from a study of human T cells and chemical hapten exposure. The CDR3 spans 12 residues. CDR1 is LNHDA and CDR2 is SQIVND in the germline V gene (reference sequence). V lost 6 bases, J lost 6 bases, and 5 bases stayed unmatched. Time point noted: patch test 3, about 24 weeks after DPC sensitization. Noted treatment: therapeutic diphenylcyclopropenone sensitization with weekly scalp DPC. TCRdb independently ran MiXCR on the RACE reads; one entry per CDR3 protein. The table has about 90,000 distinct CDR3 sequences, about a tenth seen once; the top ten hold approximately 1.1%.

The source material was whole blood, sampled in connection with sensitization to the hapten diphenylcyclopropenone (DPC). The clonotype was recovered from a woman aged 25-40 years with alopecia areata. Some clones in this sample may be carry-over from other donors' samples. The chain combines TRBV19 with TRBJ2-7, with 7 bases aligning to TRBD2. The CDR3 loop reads CASRPPGGEQYF. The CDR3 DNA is TGTGCCAGTAGGCCCCCGGGGGGCGAGCAGTACTTC.